This T cell receptor (beta chain) was sequenced during a study of shared clonotypes between healthy human individuals (dated by TCRdb to 2018 to 2020). Describing the broader study: A few men and two women, aged 18 to 49 years, made up the cohort. Libraries were prepared and TCR repertoires were sequenced by different laboratories using diverse techniques, in order to increase sequencing depth and limit assay-specific biases. Blood TCR repertoires of roughly five healthy adults were deeply sequenced to estimate repertoire size and the extent of clonotype sharing between individuals. Between about 0.8 and 8.9 billion PBMCs per donor were obtained by leukapheresis. For each donor, CD4 naive and CD4 memory were each given three plates, CD8 naive was given two plates, and CD8 memory was given one plate.

TCR CDR3 regions were amplified from genomic DNA by multiplex PCR using the deep immunoSEQ assay. Extracted genomic DNA from each cell subset was spread evenly across all wells of several immunoSEQ 96-well plates, with each plate serving as a replicate. Each replicate PCR for sorted subsets received approximately 200 ng genomic DNA, equal to roughly 33,000 T cell genomes. Purified libraries were quantified with a Qubit 3.0 fluorometer, sized on a Bioanalyzer 2100, and re-quantified with the KAPA Library Quantification kit. Every immunoSEQ 96-well plate was sequenced on a dedicated single-read 150-cycle Illumina NextSeq 550 flow cell. As for how the authors treated the data: Because the immunoSEQ output included only junctional sequences and no quality scores, the filtering could not be the same as the filtering used for full-length reads. To assign V/J genes and CDR3, sequences were annotated using PyIR, a Python wrapper for IgBLAST v1.9, with IMGT germline references. Reads with weak V/J assignments (E-value above 1e-6), missing CDR3, stop codons, out-of-frame junctions, or ambiguous translated residues were removed. V3J clonotypes were defined as sequences sharing the same inferred V gene, J gene, and CDR3 amino acid sequence. The percentage overlap between two repertoires was calculated by dividing the number of shared unique clonotypes by the size of the smaller repertoire. Richness of each repertoire was evaluated using RTK rarefaction, the Chao1 estimator, and Recon v2.1 estimates of unobserved clonotypes. OLGA was used to compute generation probabilities for all TCRbeta clonotypes that the gDNA method yielded from a few donors. Here the immuneACCESS table is served through TCRdb, limited to in-frame sequences with V and J called. Missing clones are a known gap in these copies; in checked studies unresolved V genes cover under half, and the rest lacks a known reason. That table supplies the V and J calls and clone size; D and trimming were determined from the DNA. In all, the sample holds over 850,000 clones, and approximately 78% of those were seen once. The ten largest clonotypes hold roughly 0.62% of the sample.

The CDR3 contains 16 residues, cysteine and phenylalanine counted. The DNA shown is the 48-base CDR3, in frame from base 1. The V and J ends are trimmed by 1 base and 0 bases, leaving 10 bases between them. The germline V gene supplies CDR1 LGHNT and CDR2 FRNRAP. Study-wide findings and limitations: Across a few donors, approximately 5% of naive CD4, roughly 3.5% of naive CD8, roughly 2.3% of memory CD4, and roughly 0.4% of memory CD8 clonotypes were shared. Higher generation probabilities were observed for clonotypes shared by all four sorted-subset donors than for non-shared clonotypes. Incomplete sequencing was indicated by rarefaction of sorted-subset datasets, despite the large sequencing depth. Naive subsets generally had larger estimated clonotype richness than memory subsets did. Based on pairwise subsampling, the degree of clonotype sharing among donors was expected to be affected by sequencing depth. Because the study included only a small number of donors, the genetic and exposure-history diversity represented was limited. Sampling was restricted to blood, and TCR repertoires in tissues likely differ from the TCR repertoires found in blood.

Healthy HIV-negative adults with no recently reported acute infections or vaccinations were included as donors. Only Caucasian adults living in Nashville, Tennessee, USA were represented among the donors. CD4+ T cells were enriched by magnetic negative selection, after which naive cells were positively selected on CD45RA and the negative fraction was taken as the memory subset. Blood was obtained by leukapheresis, after which PBMCs were separated by Ficoll-Histopaque density gradient centrifugation and cryopreserved in liquid nitrogen vapor phase. Purity and quantity of every magnetically sorted T cell population were checked by analytical flow cytometry. From each sorted fraction, genomic DNA was isolated and quantified by UV absorbance on a Nanodrop 2000c. Notes on this clone: It has no known antigen specificity. No clone much larger than this one lies a single base away; base qualities are absent.

The chain is assembled from TRBV12-5 and TRBJ1-5; the D segment cannot be called with confidence. The TCR sequence derives from a man aged 18 to 30 in good health. Some clones in this sample may be carry-over from other donors' samples. The specimen was memory CD4+ T cells from PBMCs. In the paper's terms, the cell subset or site label means: CD45RA-negative fraction. The sequence in DNA is TGTGCTAGTGGTTTGGCCCCGACGGTTAGCAATCAGCCCCAGCATTTT. It specifies CASGLAPTVSNQPQHF.